A single sample is the source of the 29 T cell receptor beta chains below, sequenced in a study of circulating CD8 cells and anti-PD-1 response in melanoma. The QIAseq Immune Repertoire TCR panel built the libraries from approximately 15 ng of total RNA. MiXCR, run by TCRdb on the reads, gives a single entry per CDR3 protein. The table includes approximately 670 distinct CDR3 sequences, approximately 10% detected once. Sorting of live CD3+CD8+TCRalphabeta+ cells by PD-1 and/or TIGIT gave four subsets. The input for sequencing was CD8+ T cells from PBMCs, taken at baseline or after one month of anti-PD-1 therapy (not recorded which). These receptors came from a human donor with melanoma.

By proportion, this clonotype is medium-sized. V gene TRBV5-6 combines with J gene TRBJ1-1, with 9 positions matching TRBD1. V lost 3 bases to trimming and J lost 5 bases; unmatched junction nucleotides: 14. The germline CDR1 and CDR2 sequences are SGHDT and YYEEEE. This CDR3 is 17 amino acids long. CDR3 loop: CASSSPDRGFRRTEAFF. CDR3 bases: TGTGCCAGCAGCTCCCCGGACAGGGGCTTTCGAAGGACTGAAGCTTTCTTT.

This clonotype is labeled as medium-sized. This chain uses TRBV23-1 with TRBJ2-4; TRBD1 might be the D (6 bases). TRBV23-1 counts as an open reading frame of uncertain function. The CDR3 contains 15 residues. The germline V and J ends were trimmed by 0 bases and 1 base, with 7 bases remaining between them. The CDR3 DNA follows: TGCGCCAGCAGTCAATCGCAGGGGGCCAAAAACATTCAGTACTTC. It is translated as CASSQSQGAKNIQYF.

V usage is TRBV29-1 and J usage is TRBJ2-7; the match to TRBD2 covers 9 bases. V lost 3 bases and J lost 3; bases outside the gene matches: 12. The CDR3 sequence is 16 residues long. CDR1 is SQVTM, CDR2 ANQGSEA, per germline. This CDR3 is CSVDVGGGTSHYEQYF. The CDR3 DNA follows: TGCAGCGTTGACGTCGGAGGGGGGACTAGCCACTACGAGCAGTACTTC.

Within the sample, this clonotype is medium-sized. This chain links TRBV5-5 with TRBJ1-2; no clear D. This CDR3 region has 15 residues. V shed 3 bases and J shed 3 bases, with 15 bases lying between them. Germline CDR1 and CDR2: SGHKS and YYEKEE (reference sequence). The CDR3 here is CASSSTIMSDYGYTF. Written as DNA, the CDR3 is TGTGCCAGCAGCTCCACGATAATGTCGGACTATGGCTACACCTTC.

This sequence joins TRBV28 and TRBJ1-2, with D possibly matching TRBD1 (5 bases). Germline V gene data show CDR1 as MDHEN and CDR2 as SYDVKM. V was trimmed by 2 bases and J by 5 bases, leaving 9 bases between them. The CDR3 is 13 residues long. The CDR3 reads CASSLRGEYGYTF. The CDR3 nucleotides are TGTGCCAGCAGTTTAAGGGGCGAATATGGCTACACCTTC.

This clonotype is judged medium-sized. The DNA of the CDR3 is TGTGCTAGCGGAACCACAGATACGCAGTATTTT. Translation gives CASGTTDTQYF. The chain uses TRBV12-5 and TRBJ2-3; D is undetermined. The ends were cut back, 9 bases at V and 2 bases at J, with 6 bases in the middle. Germline loops: CDR1 LGHNT, CDR2 FRNRAP. This CDR3 spans 11 amino acids.

This clonotype showed up just a few times. V is TRBV6-5 and J is TRBJ1-1; TRBD1 matches at 7 bases. The CDR3 extends over 14 amino acids. Germline CDR1 and CDR2: MNHEY and SVGAGI. V lost 2 bases to trimming and J lost 4 bases; unmatched junction nucleotides: 4. CDR3 protein: CASSYAHRGTEAFF. Here the CDR3 DNA reads TGTGCCAGCAGTTACGCCCACAGGGGCACTGAAGCTTTCTTT.

By share, this clonotype ranks as medium-sized. The V and J genes are TRBV19 and TRBJ2-7; 7 bases map to TRBD1. V shed 5 bases, J shed 0 bases, and the junction held 7 bases outside the gene matches. The V gene's germline CDR1 is LNHDA and CDR2 SQIVND (reference sequence). The CDR3 is made up of 15 amino acids. The chain's CDR3 is CASSPRDSASYEQYF. CDR3 nucleotide sequence: TGTGCCAGTAGTCCACGGGACAGCGCCTCCTACGAGCAGTACTTC.

The chain is built from TRBV28 and TRBJ2-3, with unresolved D. The CDR3 is 15 amino acids. V gave up 3 bases and J gave up 0 bases, with 10 bases separating them. From germline, CDR1 is MDHEN and CDR2 SYDVKM. The CDR3, as DNA: TGTGCCAGCAGTTTCCAGATTCCTAGCACAGATACGCAGTATTTT. Residues: CASSFQIPSTDTQYF.

This clonotype is termed medium-sized (0.01 to 0.1%). The chain carries TRBV20-1 and TRBJ2-3, with 8 nucleotides matching TRBD2. The germline V gene has CDR1 DFQATT and CDR2 SNEGSKA (reference sequence). J was trimmed by 5 bases and V by 3 bases; bases with no gene match: 7. The CDR3 is 14 amino acids. CDR3 amino acids: CSASGGALGDTQYF. Written as DNA, the CDR3 is TGCAGTGCTAGCGGGGGGGCCTTGGGAGATACGCAGTATTTT.

The chain joins TRBV19 to TRBJ1-4, with D perhaps TRBD1 (5 bases). In germline, CDR1 is LNHDA, CDR2 SQIVND (reference sequence). V lost 4 bases and J 3 bases, leaving 12 bases between the germline ends. The CDR3 is made up of 15 amino acids. The CDR3 sequence is CASSTTGGPNEKLFF. The DNA for the CDR3 is TGTGCCAGTAGTACCACTGGGGGACCTAATGAAAAACTGTTTTTT. The full variable domain, its missing parts supplied by reference TRBV19 and TRBJ1-4, is DGGITQSPKYLFRKEGQNVTLSCEQNLNHDAMYWYRQDPGQGLRLIYYSQIVNDFQKGDIAEGYSVSREKKESFPLTVTSAQKNPTAFYLCASSTTGGPNEKLFFGSGTQLSVL.

For this clonotype: A much larger clone is a single base away; this may be a read error. The rearrangement links TRBV4-1 to TRBJ2-7, with TRBD2 as a possible D gene (5 bases). Germline assignment: CDR1 MGHRA and CDR2 YSYEKL. The CDR3 length is 15 residues. For the CDR3, the DNA is TGCGCCAGCAGCCAGAGTCGAGGGTTCTCCTACGGGCAGTACTTC. As protein: CASSQSRGFSYGQYF.

Sample share makes this clonotype large. This chain uses TRBV19 with TRBJ2-1; 11 bases map to TRBD2. V lost 5 bases and J lost 3; bases outside the gene matches: 6. The CDR3 extends over 16 amino acids. CDR1 LNHDA and CDR2 SQIVND come from the germline V gene (reference sequence). In DNA form, the CDR3 reads TGTGCCAGTAGTGTGTCCGGGACTAGCGGCTACAATGAGCAGTTCTTC. Translating it yields CASSVSGTSGYNEQFF.

This clonotype qualifies as medium-sized. The J gene is TRBJ2-1, the V gene TRBV9, with 10 bases aligning to TRBD2. Losses at the gene ends were 3 bases for V and 4 bases for J; bases not matched to a gene: 10. Germline V CDR1 and CDR2: SGDLS, YYNGEE. This CDR3 region has 17 residues. This chain's CDR3 is CASSEVAGGESYNEQFF. The CDR3, as DNA: TGTGCCAGCAGCGAAGTAGCGGGGGGCGAATCATACAATGAGCAGTTCTTC. Supplemented by reference TRBV9 and TRBJ2-1, the full variable domain reads DSGVTQTPKHLITATGQRVTLRCSPRSGDLSVYWYQQSLDQGLQFLIQYYNGEERAKGNILERFSAQQFPDLHSELNLSSLELGDSALYFCASSEVAGGESYNEQFFGPGTRLTVL.

In its sample, this clonotype ranks as large. This chain joins TRBV4-3 and TRBJ2-7; D uncertain. The CDR3 totals 14 residues. V was cut by 1 base and J by 0 bases, with 7 bases left in between. Germline lookup yields CDR1 LGHNA and CDR2 YSLEER. CDR3 sequence: CASSQVAHSYEQYF. The CDR3 DNA sequence: TGCGCCAGCAGCCAAGTGGCCCACTCCTACGAGCAGTACTTC.

This clonotype is medium-sized by share. The CDR3 DNA follows: TGTGCCAGCAGTCAAAGTGTATATCAGCCCCAGCATTTT. Protein product: CASSQSVYQPQHF. The rearrangement uses TRBV6-2 or TRBV6-3 and TRBJ1-5; D ambiguous. CDR1 is MNHEY and CDR2 is SVGEGT in the germline V gene. This CDR3 region has 13 residues. V shed 5 bases and J shed 5 bases, with 10 bases lying between them.

The chain couples TRBV7-3 to TRBJ2-7, with D perhaps TRBD1 or TRBD2 (6 bases each). Between the trimmed V and J ends, which lost 6 bases and 4 bases, there was a span of 13 bases. The V gene's germline CDR1 is SGHTA and CDR2 FQGTGA. The CDR3 length is 13 residues. In nucleotides, the CDR3 is TGTGCCAGCAGTCCCTTAGGGGGGTACGAGCAGTACTTC. This gives the protein CASSPLGGYEQYF.

This clonotype qualifies as medium-sized. In nucleotides, the CDR3 is TGTGCCACGAGTAGGTGGCAGGGAGAGAGCAATCAGCCCCAGCATTTT. It codes for CATSRWQGESNQPQHF. This sequence joins TRBV19 and TRBJ1-5; tentatively, D is TRBD1 (5 bases). Trimming left V 10 bases short and J 1 base short, with 20 bases between. The CDR3 totals 16 residues. In germline, CDR1 is LNHDA, CDR2 SQIVND (reference sequence).

By sample share, this clonotype is medium-sized. The V and J genes are TRBV12-3 or TRBV12-4 and TRBJ2-7; D is undetermined. Between the trimmed V and J ends, which lost 4 bases and 0 bases, there was a span of 1 base. The CDR3 is 11 amino acids. Here the CDR3 DNA reads TGTGCCAGCAGTTCCTCCTACGAGCAGTACTTC. Protein: CASSSSYEQYF.

This clonotype is large. The chain links TRBV5-8 to TRBJ1-2; D gene ambiguous. This CDR3 has 13 amino acids. CDR1 and CDR2 from the germline V gene are SGHTS and YDEGEE. The V and J ends lost 4 bases and 4 bases respectively, with 11 bases between them. CDR3 residues: CASSSGSLYGYTF. DNA of the CDR3: TGTGCCAGCAGCAGCGGGAGCCTCTATGGCTACACCTTC.

This clonotype is termed medium-sized (0.01 to 0.1%). The V call is TRBV19, the J call TRBJ2-1; tentatively, D is TRBD1 (5 bases). Trimming cost V 6 bases and J 7 bases, with 10 bases left between them. Looked up from germline, CDR1 is LNHDA and CDR2 is SQIVND (reference sequence). This CDR3 is 12 amino acids long. In DNA form, the CDR3 reads TGTGCCAGTAGCCTAGGGGTTAATGAGCAGTTCTTC. Protein sequence: CASSLGVNEQFF. The whole variable domain, remainder taken from reference TRBV19 and TRBJ2-1, is DGGITQSPKYLFRKEGQNVTLSCEQNLNHDAMYWYRQDPGQGLRLIYYSQIVNDFQKGDIAEGYSVSREKKESFPLTVTSAQKNPTAFYLCASSLGVNEQFFGPGTRLTVL.

The V call is TRBV27, the J call TRBJ1-5; D ambiguous. V shed 5 bases and J shed 3 bases, with 14 bases lying between them. The CDR3 has 15 residues. The germline V gene encodes CDR1 MNHEY and CDR2 SMNVEV (reference sequence). This CDR3 is CASSPSGQANQPQHF. CDR3 sequence (DNA): TGTGCCAGCAGTCCGAGTGGGCAGGCCAATCAGCCCCAGCATTTT.

This clonotype was seen more than once but under ten times. The rearrangement uses TRBV19 and TRBJ2-4; D is undetermined. V was pared by 6 bases and J by 4 bases, with 7 bases between. Germline CDR1 LNHDA, CDR2 SQIVND (reference sequence). The CDR3 extends over 12 amino acids. The CDR3 region is CASRDPKNIQYF. CDR3 DNA: TGTGCCAGTAGGGACCCTAAAAACATTCAGTACTTC.

This clonotype counts as medium-sized (0.01 to 0.1%). The J gene is TRBJ2-3, the V gene TRBV9; either TRBD1 or TRBD2 may supply D (5 bases each). Germline V CDR1 and CDR2: SGDLS, YYNGEE. V shed 1 base and J shed 4 bases, with 16 bases lying between them. This CDR3 is 16 amino acids long. The CDR3 sequence is CASSVLWDPQADTQYF. The CDR3, as DNA: TGTGCCAGCAGCGTACTTTGGGACCCGCAGGCAGATACGCAGTATTTT.

This clonotype is medium-sized (0.01 to 0.1%). This chain's CDR3 is CASTTGNTEAFF. The CDR3 DNA follows: TGTGCCAGTACCACGGGGAACACTGAAGCTTTCTTT. The V gene is TRBV19, the J gene TRBJ1-1; D remains unclear. This CDR3 has 12 residues. Germline loops: CDR1 LNHDA, CDR2 SQIVND (reference sequence). V lost 7 bases and J lost 1, with 7 bases in between.

This clonotype is categorized as medium-sized. The rearrangement links TRBV5-4 to TRBJ2-7; D remains ambiguous. Trimming shortened V by 3 bases and J by 6 bases, and 13 bases separated the two germline ends. Germline CDR1 SGHNT, CDR2 YYREEE (reference sequence). This CDR3 region has 13 residues. The CDR3 region is CASSSLSGFEQYF. The CDR3, as DNA: TGTGCCAGCAGCTCATTAAGTGGGTTCGAGCAGTACTTC.

In its sample, this clonotype is medium-sized. The J gene is TRBJ1-1, the V gene TRBV19; TRBD1 agrees at 7 bases. This CDR3 contains 15 residues. Germline-derived CDR1 and CDR2 are LNHDA and SQIVND (reference sequence). V lost 0 bases to trimming and J lost 6 bases; unmatched junction nucleotides: 7. Written as DNA, the CDR3 is TGTGCCAGTAGTATAGAGGCAGGGGGTAAGTCTGAAGCTTTCTTT. This sequence encodes CASSIEAGGKSEAFF.

Points on this clonotype: Given a much more abundant clone one base away, this may be a read error. The CDR3 bases are TGTGCCAGTACCACCAACCCCCCCGGGGAGCAGTTTTTT. Amino acids: CASTTNPPGEQFF. V is TRBV19 and J is TRBJ2-2, with D possibly being TRBD2 (5 bases). This CDR3 contains 13 residues. Germline CDR1 reads LNHDA; CDR2 reads SQIVND (reference sequence). The whole variable domain, filled in from reference TRBV19 and TRBJ2-2, reads DGGITQSPKYLFRKEGQNVTLSCEQNLNHDAMYWYRQDPGQGLRLIYYSQIVNDFQKGDIAEGYSVSREKKESFPLTVTSAQKNPTAFYLCASTTNPPGEQFFGEGSRLTVL.

To note about this clonotype: A much bigger clone sits one base away, suggesting this may be a read error. The chain uses TRBV29-1 and TRBJ2-1; D gene unclear. The CDR3 is made up of 14 amino acids. Germline CDR1 is SQVTM and CDR2 is ANQGSEA. Trimming took off 6 bases at V and 6 bases at J, with 18 bases between the two ends. In nucleotides, the CDR3 is TGCAGCGTACTTGGAGTGGGTGAAGGCAATGAGCAGTTCTTC. This codes for CSVLGVGEGNEQFF.